This T cell receptor beta chain was identified during a study of PD-L1 blockade in urothelial cancer. The repertoire was sequenced with immunoSEQ multiplex PCR; TCRdb's copy has only in-frame clones and lacks some. The sample includes over 100,000 clones, 65% to 85% of them seen just once. Time point given: pretreatment peripheral blood. This TCR was recovered from a man aged 50-59 years with urothelial cancer. Sample: PBMCs, taken around atezolizumab (anti-PD-L1) treatment.

The CDR3 sequence: CASNSAGSDGKLFF. CDR3 nucleotides: TGTGCCTCTAACTCAGCGGGAAGTGATGGAAAACTGTTTTTT. The V and J genes are TRBV19 and TRBJ1-4; D gene uncertain. The germline gives CDR1 LNHDA, CDR2 SQIVND (reference sequence). The CDR3 extends over 14 amino acids. V lost 11 bases to trimming and J lost 10 bases, with 23 bases between them.